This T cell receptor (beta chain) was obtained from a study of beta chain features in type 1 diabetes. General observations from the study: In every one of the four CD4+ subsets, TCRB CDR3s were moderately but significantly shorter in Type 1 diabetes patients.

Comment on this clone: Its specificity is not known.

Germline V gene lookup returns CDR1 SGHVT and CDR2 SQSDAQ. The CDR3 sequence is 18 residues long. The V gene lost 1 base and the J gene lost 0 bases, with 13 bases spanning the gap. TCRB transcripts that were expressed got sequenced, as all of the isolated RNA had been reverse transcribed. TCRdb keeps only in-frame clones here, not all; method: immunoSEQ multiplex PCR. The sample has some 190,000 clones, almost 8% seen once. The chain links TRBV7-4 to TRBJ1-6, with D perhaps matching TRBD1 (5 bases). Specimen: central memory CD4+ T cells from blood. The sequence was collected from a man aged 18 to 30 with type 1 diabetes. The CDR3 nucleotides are TGTGCCAGCAGCTTAGGGGCAGGGAGGAGCTCCTATAATTCACCCCTCCACTTT. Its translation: CASSLGAGRSSYNSPLHF.